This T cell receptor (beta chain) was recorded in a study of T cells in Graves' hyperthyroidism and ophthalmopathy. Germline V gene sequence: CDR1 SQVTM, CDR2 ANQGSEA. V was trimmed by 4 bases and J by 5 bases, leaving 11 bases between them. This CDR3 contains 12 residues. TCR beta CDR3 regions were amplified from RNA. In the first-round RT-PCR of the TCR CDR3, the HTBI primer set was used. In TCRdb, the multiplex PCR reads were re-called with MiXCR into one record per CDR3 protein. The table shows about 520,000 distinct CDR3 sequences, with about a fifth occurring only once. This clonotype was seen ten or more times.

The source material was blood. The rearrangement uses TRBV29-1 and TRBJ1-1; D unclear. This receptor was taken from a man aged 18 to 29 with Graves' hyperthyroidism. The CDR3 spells CSVGLMRTEAFF. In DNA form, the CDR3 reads TGCAGCGTTGGTCTGATGCGGACTGAAGCTTTCTTT. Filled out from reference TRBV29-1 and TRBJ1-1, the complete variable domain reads SAVISQKPSRDICQRGTSLTIQCQVDSQVTMMFWYRQQPGQSLTLIATANQGSEATYESGFVIDKFPISRPNLTFSTLTVSNMSPEDSSIYLCSVGLMRTEAFFGQGTRLTVV.